One and the same sample provided the 20 T cell receptor beta chains below, sequenced in a study of blood T cell repertoires in COVID-19. TCRdb's table, derived via immunoSEQ multiplex PCR, lists solely in-frame clones and lacks some. The table includes some 21,000 clones, approximately 93% detected once. Sequenced material: peripheral blood. The receptor source for this set is a woman between 45 and 65 years old with active COVID-19.

The rearrangement uses TRBV28 and TRBJ1-2, with D possibly being TRBD1 (6 bases). From germline, CDR1 is MDHEN and CDR2 SYDVKM. The CDR3 has 16 residues. Trimming stripped 4 bases from V and 2 bases from J, with 17 bases between. The CDR3 sequence is CASSSQAGDPNYGYTF. In nucleotides, the CDR3 is TGTGCCAGCAGTTCACAAGCAGGGGACCCCAACTATGGCTACACCTTC.

The chain is built from TRBV18 and TRBJ2-7; 7 positions agree with TRBD1. Losses at the gene ends were 3 bases for V and 6 bases for J; bases not matched to a gene: 8. Germline loops: CDR1 KGHSH, CDR2 LQKENI. The CDR3 is 14 amino acids. The CDR3 nucleotides read TGTGCCAGCTCACCGGCACAGGGGTTGGGCGAGCAGTACTTC. Translated, it gives CASSPAQGLGEQYF.

This rearrangement joins TRBV28 to TRBJ2-4; maybe TRBD1 (6 bases). The germline V gene has CDR1 MDHEN and CDR2 SYDVKM. The CDR3 has 13 amino acids. The ends were cut back, 3 bases at V and 9 bases at J, with 12 bases in the middle. The CDR3 region is CASSLRQGRIQYF. CDR3 sequence (DNA): TGTGCCAGCAGTTTGCGTCAGGGGCGCATTCAGTACTTC.

The sample holds one count of this clone. The chain has TRBV11-2 and TRBJ2-1; TRBD1 might be the D (5 bases). The CDR3 runs 14 residues. V lost 5 bases, J lost 14 bases, and 22 bases lay in between. In germline, CDR1 is SGHAT, CDR2 FQNNGV. The CDR3 sequence: CASSGRGAALGEFF. The CDR3, as DNA: TGTGCCAGCAGCGGACGTGGGGCAGCTCTAGGGGAGTTCTTC.

The genes are TRBV11-2 and TRBJ2-3; 9 bases align to TRBD2. The junction had 6 bases not matched to a gene; V was cut back by 3 bases and J by 2 bases. The CDR3 covers 16 residues. Germline V gives CDR1 SGHAT, CDR2 FQNNGV. CDR3 nucleotide sequence: TGTGCCAGCAGCTTCAGACTAGCGGAGCACACAGATACGCAGTATTTT. As protein: CASSFRLAEHTDTQYF.

This clone was recorded a few times. The J gene is TRBJ1-3, the V gene TRBV30; the D is unclear. Trimming left V 1 base short and J 0 bases short, with 7 bases between. The germline V gene has CDR1 GTSNPN and CDR2 SVGIG (reference sequence). CDR3 length: 14 residues. CDR3 in DNA: TGTGCCTGGAGTGCAGGCTTCTCTGGAAACACCATATATTTT. Translated: CAWSAGFSGNTIYF. Drawing the rest from reference TRBV30 and TRBJ1-3, the complete variable domain is SQTIHQWPATLVQPVGSPLSLECTVEGTSNPNLYWYRQAAGRGLQLLFYSVGIGQISSEVPQNLSASRPQDRQFILSSKKLLLSDSGFYLCAWSAGFSGNTIYFGEGSWLTVV.

The V and J genes are TRBV2 and TRBJ1-3; a possible D gene is TRBD1 (5 bases). Germline-derived CDR1 and CDR2 are SNHLY and FYNNEI. Trimming stripped 6 bases from V and 4 bases from J, with 13 bases between. CDR3 size: 14 residues. The CDR3 protein is CASRGTLQGNTIYF. The DNA of the CDR3 is TGTGCCAGCAGGGGGACTTTGCAAGGAAACACCATATATTTT.

The chain carries TRBV7-2 and TRBJ1-5; 7 bases agree with TRBD1. The germline gives CDR1 SGHTA, CDR2 FQGNSA. Trimming at V came to 5 bases and at J to 5 bases, leaving 12 bases not matched to a gene. The CDR3 is 16 residues long. The DNA for the CDR3 is TGTGCCAGCAGCCATTCCGGGACAGCCGGTCATCAGCCCCAGCATTTT. This translates into CASSHSGTAGHQPQHF.

The J gene is TRBJ2-2, the V gene TRBV21-1; the table gives TRBD2 as D, unverified against the DNA. TRBV21-1 is assigned pseudogene status. The CDR3 has 19 amino acids. DNA for the CDR3: TGTGCCAGCAGCAAATGGGGGACTAGCGGAGACACGAACACCGGGGAGCTGTTTTTT. Amino acids: CASSKWGTSGDTNTGELFF.

The rearrangement uses TRBV3-1 (or the pseudogene TRBV3-2) and TRBJ1-1, with a tentative D call TRBD1 (5 bases). The CDR3 has 14 amino acids. The V gene's germline CDR1 is LGHDT and CDR2 YNNKEL (reference sequence). V was cut by 7 bases and J by 4 bases, with 16 bases left in between. The CDR3: CASTPSGGTTEAFF. The CDR3 DNA reads as TGTGCCAGCACCCCTTCCGGGGGTACCACTGAAGCTTTCTTT.

This chain joins TRBV2 and TRBJ1-2; 7 bases are a match to TRBD1. The V gene end was trimmed by 0 bases and the J gene end by 5 bases; junction bases not matched to a gene: 6. CDR3 length: 15 residues. CDR1 SNHLY and CDR2 FYNNEI come from the germline V gene. Here the CDR3 DNA reads TGTGCCAGCAGTGAAGCGCTTGGCAGGGGGTATGGCTACACCTTC. Its translation: CASSEALGRGYGYTF.

This chain connects TRBV19 to TRBJ2-7; D is unclear. The CDR3 sequence is 9 residues long. In germline, CDR1 is LNHDA, CDR2 SQIVND (reference sequence). Trimming left V 7 bases short and J 7 bases short, with 5 bases between. DNA of the CDR3: TGTGCCAGTAACAGAGAGCAGTACTTC. Translation: CASNREQYF.

This chain uses TRBV7-7 with TRBJ2-1; 8 bases align to TRBD2. CDR1 is SSHAT and CDR2 is FNYEAQ in the germline V gene (reference sequence). Trimming removed 5 bases from V and 10 bases from J; junction bases left unmatched: 10. CDR3 length equals 14 residues. The CDR3: CASSPTGGKGEQFF. The DNA of the CDR3 is TGTGCCAGCAGCCCCACGGGGGGGAAGGGCGAGCAGTTCTTC.

V usage is TRBV5-1 and J usage is TRBJ2-5, with a possible D match to TRBD1 (7 bases). V was pared by 0 bases and J by 4 bases, with 13 bases between. The CDR3 loop spans 15 amino acids. CDR1 SGHRS and CDR2 YFSETQ come from the germline V gene. The DNA of the CDR3 is TGCGCCAGCAGCTTGGTGCGGGACAGTCCAGAGACCCAGTACTTC. Translated, it gives CASSLVRDSPETQYF.

The gene calls are TRBV9 and TRBJ2-3; maybe TRBD2 (6 bases). Trimming left V 0 bases short and J 8 bases short, with 13 bases between. CDR3 length: 14 amino acids. CDR1 is SGDLS and CDR2 is YYNGEE in the germline V gene. In DNA form, the CDR3 reads TGTGCCAGCAGCGTAGGCACTAGCCAAGGTACGCAGTATTTT. Residues: CASSVGTSQGTQYF.

A single count supports this clone. The CDR3 reads CASSPRPVKQVNQPQHF. The CDR3 DNA is TGTGCCAGCAGCCCAAGGCCGGTGAAACAGGTCAATCAGCCCCAGCATTTT. This chain connects TRBV7-3 to TRBJ1-5, with a weak D call TRBD1 (5 bases). Between the trimmed V and J ends, which lost 5 bases and 3 bases, there was a span of 20 bases. Germline V gene lookup returns CDR1 SGHTA and CDR2 FQGTGA. The CDR3 runs 17 residues. Combining the CDR3 with reference TRBV7-3 and TRBJ1-5 gives the whole variable domain GAGVSQTPSNKVTEKGKYVELRCDPISGHTALYWYRQSLGQGPEFLIYFQGTGAADDSGLPNDRFFAVRPEGSVSTLKIQRTERGDSAVYLCASSPRPVKQVNQPQHFGDGTRLSIL.

The gene calls are TRBV4-1 and TRBJ2-5, with D tentatively TRBD2 (5 bases). Trimming took off 3 bases at V and 3 bases at J, with 8 bases between the two ends. Germline assignment: CDR1 MGHRA and CDR2 YSYEKL. The CDR3 is 13 residues long. CDR3 nucleotide sequence: TGCGCCAGCAGCCACAATAGCGAAGAGACCCAGTACTTC. It translates to CASSHNSEETQYF.

The DNA of the CDR3 is TGTGCCAGCAGTTTTGAGGCTAGCGGGGGGACCCAAGAGACCCAGTACTTC. This codes for CASSFEASGGTQETQYF. This chain joins TRBV28 and TRBJ2-5; 11 bases align to TRBD2. The CDR3 spans 17 residues. Germline-derived CDR1 and CDR2 are MDHEN and SYDVKM. V lost 3 bases and J lost 1; bases outside the gene matches: 7.

The CDR3 spells CASSPTDRGVTEAFF. For the CDR3, the DNA is TGTGCCAGCAGCCCTACTGACAGGGGGGTCACTGAAGCTTTCTTT. The rearrangement joins TRBV9 to TRBJ1-1; 9 nucleotides line up with TRBD1. The V gene end was trimmed by 4 bases and the J gene end by 4 bases; junction bases not matched to a gene: 8. Germline V lookup: CDR1 SGDLS, CDR2 YYNGEE. This CDR3 comprises 15 residues. Using reference TRBV9 and TRBJ1-1 for the parts outside the CDR3, the full variable domain is DSGVTQTPKHLITATGQRVTLRCSPRSGDLSVYWYQQSLDQGLQFLIQYYNGEERAKGNILERFSAQQFPDLHSELNLSSLELGDSALYFCASSPTDRGVTEAFFGQGTRLTVV.

The chain links TRBV7-3 to TRBJ2-3; TRBD2 matches 7 bases. The CDR3 loop spans 15 amino acids. Trimming removed 3 bases from V and 4 bases from J; junction bases left unmatched: 7. CDR1 is SGHTA and CDR2 is FQGTGA in the germline V gene. The CDR3 loop reads CASSLTSRSADTQYF. Written as DNA, the CDR3 is TGTGCCAGCAGCTTGACTAGCCGGTCCGCAGATACGCAGTATTTT.